The 20 T cell receptor beta chains below come from one sample, sequenced in a study of regulatory T cells in long-lasting Graves disease (dated by TCRdb to the early 2020s). The library was obtained by multiplex PCR. The listed sequencing device is Illumina HiSeq 4000. TCR beta libraries were built with iRepertoire HTBI primers and Arm-PCR amplification of CDR3 regions. TCRdb's own reprocessing of the public reads used fastp at Q25 and MiXCR and kept productive beta chains. Every CDR3 protein is listed once, alongside the most common genes and DNA of its rows. The sample contains about 470,000 distinct CDR3 sequences, more than 20% of them found a single time. In total, the top ten clones hold less than 9% of the sample. What this sample's time point label stands for: persistent/refractory GD, antithyroid drugs over 5 years with positive TRAb. RNA was extracted from PBMCs in TRIzol for both TCR sequencing and RNA sequencing.

This sample comprised peripheral blood mononuclear cells (PBMCs), obtained when the disease was refractory, from a patient treated with antithyroid drugs. The receptors stem from a female donor with Graves disease.

This clonotype appeared a few times. V is TRBV9 and J is TRBJ1-3, with a possible D match to TRBD1 (5 bases). In germline, CDR1 is SGDLS, CDR2 YYNGEE. The CDR3 has 17 residues. The germline V and J ends were trimmed by 4 bases and 0 bases, with 17 bases remaining between them. Here the CDR3 DNA reads TGTGCCAGCAGCCAGCCGTCCCGGGGGGTCTCTGGAAACACCATATATTTT. Its protein is CASSQPSRGVSGNTIYF.

This clonotype turned up a few times. The chain combines TRBV9 with TRBJ2-5; the D is unclear. CDR1 is SGDLS, CDR2 YYNGEE, per germline. V was trimmed by 4 bases and J by 0 bases, leaving 10 bases between them. The CDR3 spans 14 residues. The CDR3 region has the DNA TGTGCCAGCAGCCCCCCGGTTAACCAAGAGACCCAGTACTTC. Translation gives CASSPPVNQETQYF. Full variable domain (remainder filled in from reference TRBV9 and TRBJ2-5): DSGVTQTPKHLITATGQRVTLRCSPRSGDLSVYWYQQSLDQGLQFLIQYYNGEERAKGNILERFSAQQFPDLHSELNLSSLELGDSALYFCASSPPVNQETQYFGPGTRLLVL.

V usage is TRBV27 and J usage is TRBJ2-2, with D unclear. The V end was cut by 0 bases, the J end by 1 base, with 6 bases between. Germline-derived CDR1 and CDR2 are MNHEY and SMNVEV (reference sequence). The CDR3 has 15 residues. CDR3 region: CASSLSRQNTGELFF. In nucleotides, the CDR3 is TGTGCCAGCAGTTTATCGAGACAGAACACCGGGGAGCTGTTTTTT.

This clonotype came up many times. The CDR3 coding sequence is TGTGCCAGCAGCTCTTACAGGGGTCCGCACTGGGAGCTGTTTTTT. It codes for CASSSYRGPHWELFF. The gene calls are TRBV11-2 and TRBJ2-2, with TRBD1 matching over 7 bases. Germline V gives CDR1 SGHAT, CDR2 FQNNGV. The CDR3 runs 15 residues. Trimming took 4 bases from V and 9 from J; bases not matched to a gene: 11.

This clonotype was recorded at least ten times. This sequence joins TRBV27 and TRBJ2-5, with 7 bases that match TRBD2. This CDR3 spans 16 amino acids. J lost 1 base, V lost 7 bases, and 12 bases had no gene match. CDR1 is MNHEY, CDR2 SMNVEV, per germline (reference sequence). The CDR3 region has the DNA TGTGCCAGCACCATCAACGGGGGGTTGGCCCAAGAGACCCAGTACTTC. Translation: CASTINGGLAQETQYF.

This clonotype came up many times. This chain uses TRBV6-2 or TRBV6-3 with TRBJ2-7, with 10 nucleotides matching TRBD2. The germline V gene encodes CDR1 MNHEY and CDR2 SVGEGT. The CDR3 has 17 residues. V shed 2 bases, J shed 4 bases, and the junction held 11 bases outside the gene matches. Here the CDR3 reads CASSYLPIAGGGYEQYF. CDR3 coding DNA: TGTGCCAGCAGTTACCTCCCCATAGCGGGAGGAGGGTACGAGCAGTACTTC.

The V call is TRBV19, the J call TRBJ1-2; D uncertain. The CDR3 consists of 11 residues. Germline V lookup: CDR1 LNHDA, CDR2 SQIVND (reference sequence). V was pared by 3 bases and J by 7 bases, with 6 bases between. CDR3 in DNA: TGTGCCAGTAGTATCCTTGGTGGCTACACCTTC. It codes for CASSILGGYTF.

This clonotype was seen at least ten times. The chain uses TRBV3-1 and TRBJ2-5; no reliable D call. This CDR3 has 12 amino acids. Germline values: CDR1 LGHDT, CDR2 YNNKEL (reference sequence). V was shortened by 3 bases and J by 2 bases, with 4 bases between the two germline ends. Here the CDR3 DNA reads TGTGCCAGCAGCCATTTTCAAGAGACCCAGTACTTC. Translating gives CASSHFQETQYF.

This rearrangement joins TRBV25-1 to TRBJ1-2; possible D gene TRBD1, 5 bases. Germline CDR1 is MGHDK and CDR2 is SYGVNS. The CDR3 is made up of 13 amino acids. Trimming removed 3 bases from V and 4 bases from J, with 9 bases in between. The CDR3 spells CASSDGASYGYTF. For the CDR3, the DNA is TGTGCCAGCAGTGATGGGGCATCCTATGGCTACACCTTC.

The rearrangement links TRBV5-5 to TRBJ1-1, with D unresolved. CDR3 length: 14 amino acids. Germline CDR1 SGHKS, CDR2 YYEKEE (reference sequence). The V gene lost 6 bases and the J gene lost 2 bases, with 14 bases spanning the gap. As DNA, the CDR3 is TGTGCCAGCACCTCCGACCTCCGTAACACTGAAGCTTTCTTT. This encodes CASTSDLRNTEAFF.

Ten or more counts support this clonotype. The CDR3 sequence is CASSLRRTGLRSGYTF. The CDR3, as DNA: TGTGCCAGCAGCTTGCGGCGGACAGGGTTGAGAAGTGGCTACACCTTC. This sequence joins TRBV7-2 and TRBJ1-2; 8 nucleotides line up with TRBD1. Germline loops: CDR1 SGHTA, CDR2 FQGNSA. CDR3 length: 16 amino acids. J was trimmed by 7 bases and V by 3 bases; bases with no gene match: 13. The entire variable domain, with the rest obtained from reference TRBV7-2 and TRBJ1-2, is as follows: GAGVSQSPSNKVTEKGKDVELRCDPISGHTALYWYRQSLGQGLEFLIYFQGNSAPDKSGLPSDRFSAERTGGSVSTLTIQRTQQEDSAVYLCASSLRRTGLRSGYTFGSGTRLTVV.

The V and J genes are TRBV20-1 and TRBJ2-3; 11 bases fit TRBD2. The germline gives CDR1 DFQATT, CDR2 SNEGSKA (reference sequence). The CDR3 has 15 residues. Trimming took 4 bases from V and 2 from J; bases not matched to a gene: 5. The CDR3 region is CSATRLAGNTDTQYF. DNA of the CDR3: TGCAGTGCTACCCGACTAGCGGGAAACACAGATACGCAGTATTTT.

This clonotype was observed a handful of times. The chain employs TRBV29-1 and TRBJ2-7; D is unclear. Trimming pared 0 bases from V and 2 bases from J, leaving 8 bases between. The CDR3 spans 13 residues. Germline loops: CDR1 SQVTM, CDR2 ANQGSEA. DNA of the CDR3: TGCAGCGTTGAAGAGGCGGTCCCCTACGAGCAGTACTTC. Residues: CSVEEAVPYEQYF.

This clonotype was observed at least ten times. The chain recombines TRBV28 with TRBJ2-2; D perhaps matches TRBD1 (5 bases). This CDR3 has 16 amino acids. Germline values: CDR1 MDHEN, CDR2 SYDVKM. V shed 3 bases and J shed 2 bases, with 13 bases lying between them. For the CDR3, the DNA is TGTGCCAGCAGTTTGGCCGCGACAGCCAACACCGGGGAGCTGTTTTTT. Protein: CASSLAATANTGELFF.

The chain combines TRBV30 with TRBJ1-1; D gene uncertain. The V end was cut by 6 bases, the J end by 6 bases, with 20 bases between. The CDR3 contains 14 residues. Germline assignment: CDR1 GTSNPN and CDR2 SVGIG (reference sequence). The CDR3 bases are TGTGCCTGCTCTTGGTGGGAGAAACACGCTGAAGCTTTCTTT. Translated: CACSWWEKHAEAFF.

The table lists this clonotype with many counts. This chain uses TRBV20-1 with TRBJ1-5; 7 nucleotides match TRBD1. V lost 4 bases, J lost 4 bases, and 4 bases stayed unmatched. The CDR3 extends over 13 amino acids. In germline, CDR1 is DFQATT, CDR2 SNEGSKA (reference sequence). This CDR3 reads CSATDRANQPQHF. The CDR3 DNA follows: TGCAGTGCTACTGACAGGGCAAATCAGCCCCAGCATTTT.

This clonotype is a singleton in its sample. This chain joins TRBV4-2 and TRBJ2-3; 7 nucleotides agree with TRBD2. CDR1 and CDR2 (germline): LGHNA, YNFKEQ. The CDR3 is 15 amino acids. The V and J ends lost 1 base and 6 bases, in that order; junction bases with no gene match: 7. CDR3 loop: CASSQGIRRGDTQYF. The CDR3 DNA is TGTGCCAGCAGCCAAGGGATACGGCGGGGGGATACGCAGTATTTT.

This clonotype was seen repeatedly, ten times or more. The J gene is TRBJ2-4, the V gene TRBV6-1; 7 bases align to TRBD2. Germline V gene lookup returns CDR1 MNHNS and CDR2 SASEGT. The J segment lost 0 bases and the V segment lost 6 bases, leaving 2 bases of the junction unmatched. There are 14 residues in the CDR3. The CDR3 DNA reads as TGTGCCAGCAGACCTAGCGGAGCCAAAAACATTCAGTACTTC. Amino acid sequence: CASRPSGAKNIQYF.

This clonotype was observed at least ten times. This chain uses TRBV28 with TRBJ1-2, with D uncertain. The CDR3 runs to 14 residues. CDR1 and CDR2 (germline): MDHEN, SYDVKM. Trimming removed 4 bases from V and 2 bases from J, with 11 bases in between. The CDR3 sequence is CASSSPTGNYGYTF. In nucleotides, the CDR3 is TGTGCCAGCAGTTCTCCGACGGGAAACTATGGCTACACCTTC.

The chain combines TRBV7-2 with TRBJ2-7; 9 nucleotides match TRBD2. The ends lost 5 bases at V and 12 bases at J; junction bases unmatched: 14. The CDR3 covers 14 residues. Per germline, CDR1 SGHTA and CDR2 FQGNSA. The CDR3 sequence is CASSIIAGEVQAYF. The CDR3 DNA sequence: TGTGCCAGCAGCATCATAGCGGGAGAAGTCCAGGCGTACTTC.